These 20 T cell receptor beta chains came from one sample sequenced in a study of spatial heterogeneity in lung cancer. Time point described: sample taken at primary tumor resection. Tumor, nontumor lung or frozen PBMC supplied whole RNA that was sequenced unsorted. MiXCR was run by TCRdb on the 5' RACE reads, yielding one entry per CDR3 protein. Of 3,000 to 4,000 distinct CDR3 sequences in the sample, approximately 39% were seen once. The material was PBMCs, obtained at surgery. The origin of the receptors is a male donor with early-stage non-small cell lung cancer.

The chain is built from TRBV25-1 and TRBJ2-5, with D possibly matching TRBD2 (6 bases). Trimming stripped 3 bases from V and 5 bases from J, with 13 bases between. The germline gives CDR1 MGHDK, CDR2 SYGVNS. The CDR3 length is 14 residues. CDR3 nucleotide sequence: TGTGCCAGCAGTGAGCTAGCGTCCGGGGAGACCCAGTACTTC. Translating gives CASSELASGETQYF.

This clonotype is medium-sized (0.01 to 0.1%) by share. The chain carries TRBV15 and TRBJ2-7; 11 nucleotides line up with TRBD2. The CDR3 extends over 15 amino acids. Looked up from germline, CDR1 is LNHNV and CDR2 is YYDKDF (reference sequence). The J segment lost 2 bases and the V segment lost 5 bases, leaving 5 bases of the junction unmatched. The CDR3 is CATSPGLAGAYEQYF. CDR3 DNA sequence: TGTGCCACCAGCCCTGGACTAGCGGGCGCCTACGAGCAGTACTTC.

This chain links TRBV11-2 with TRBJ2-1; D gene unclear. CDR3 length: 17 amino acids. V was pared by 2 bases and J by 4 bases, with 18 bases between. Germline V CDR1 and CDR2: SGHAT, FQNNGV. The CDR3 sequence: CASSLYGNSKVYNEQFF. CDR3 DNA: TGTGCCAGCAGCTTATACGGAAATTCAAAGGTATACAATGAGCAGTTCTTC.

This clonotype is termed medium-sized. The chain couples TRBV10-2 to TRBJ2-1; TRBD2 matches at 7 bases. The V gene end was trimmed by 5 bases and the J gene end by 6 bases; junction bases not matched to a gene: 10. This CDR3 spans 15 amino acids. Germline V CDR1 and CDR2: WSHSY, SAAADI. As DNA, the CDR3 is TGCGCCAGCAGTCTTTTCACTAGCGTCGGCAATGAGCAGTTCTTC. Protein: CASSLFTSVGNEQFF.

This clonotype is medium-sized by share. The J gene is TRBJ2-6, the V gene TRBV6-2 or TRBV6-3; D might be TRBD2 (6 bases). V was trimmed by 5 bases and J by 4 bases, leaving 15 bases between them. The CDR3 consists of 16 residues. The V gene's germline CDR1 is MNHEY and CDR2 SVGEGT. The CDR3 sequence: CASSTGGGAGANVLTF. CDR3 DNA sequence: TGTGCCAGCAGTACGGGTGGAGGGGCCGGGGCCAACGTCCTGACTTTC.

In this sample, this clonotype turned up a few times. The chain combines TRBV10-3 with TRBJ2-3; a weak D match, TRBD1 (6 bases). CDR3 length equals 12 residues. V lost 6 bases and J lost 3, with 7 bases in between. In germline, CDR1 is ENHRY, CDR2 SYGVKD. The DNA for the CDR3 is TGTGCCATCAGCACAGGGACAGATACGCAGTATTTT. The encoded protein is CAISTGTDTQYF.

This clonotype was detected only a few times. The rearrangement links TRBV5-1 to TRBJ2-7, with TRBD1 matching over 7 bases. Per the germline V gene, CDR1 is SGHRS and CDR2 is YFSETQ. V gave up 0 bases and J gave up 0 bases; unmatched junction bases: 6. This CDR3 contains 16 residues. CDR3 coding DNA: TGCGCCAGCAGCTTGGAGGGACAGCTACCCTCCTACGAGCAGTACTTC. Translating it yields CASSLEGQLPSYEQYF.

This sequence joins TRBV6-2 or TRBV6-3 and TRBJ2-2; D is uncertain. The CDR3 consists of 15 residues. Germline V gives CDR1 MNHEY, CDR2 SVGEGT. Trimming took 6 bases from V and 6 from J, leaving 17 bases between them. CDR3 DNA: TGTGCCAGCAGCGCCCTCTCAAGCGCTCCCGGGGAGCTGTTTTTT. Translation gives CASSALSSAPGELFF.

The table lists this clonotype with a few counts. V is TRBV7-2 and J is TRBJ2-1, with D possibly matching TRBD1 (5 bases). The CDR3 spans 15 residues. Trimming stripped 5 bases from V and 6 bases from J, with 17 bases between. The germline V gene has CDR1 SGHTA and CDR2 FQGNSA. CDR3 DNA sequence: TGTGCCAGCAGCCCAGTAGGGGTACGGTCCAATGAGCAGTTCTTC. It yields the protein CASSPVGVRSNEQFF.

This chain joins TRBV29-1 and TRBJ2-2; D gene ambiguous. The germline CDR1 and CDR2 sequences are SQVTM and ANQGSEA. Trimming shortened V by 5 bases and J by 3 bases, and 10 bases separated the two germline ends. The CDR3 totals 13 residues. The CDR3 loop reads CSVFRPDTGELFF. In DNA, the CDR3 is TGCAGCGTTTTTAGACCGGACACCGGGGAGCTGTTTTTT.

The genes are TRBV2 and TRBJ2-3; 7 nucleotides align to TRBD2. After removal of 2 bases from V and 0 bases from J, the junction contained 5 bases not matched to a gene. Germline CDR1 SNHLY, CDR2 FYNNEI. The CDR3 runs 16 residues. CDR3 amino acids: CASSEWSGISTDTQYF. The CDR3 nucleotides read TGTGCCAGCAGTGAATGGAGCGGGATTAGCACAGATACGCAGTATTTT.

This clonotype was observed a handful of times. J is TRBJ1-2 and V is TRBV7-9; D not certain. Trimming removed 6 bases at V and 2 bases at J, with 4 bases between. This CDR3 comprises 11 residues. Germline CDR1 reads SEHNR; CDR2 reads FQNEAQ (reference sequence). CDR3 in amino acids: CASSSNYGYTF. The CDR3 region has the DNA TGTGCCAGCAGTTCCAACTATGGCTACACCTTC.

This clonotype was seen only a few times. V is TRBV27 and J is TRBJ2-3, with D perhaps matching TRBD2 (6 bases). This CDR3 region has 16 residues. Germline values: CDR1 MNHEY, CDR2 SMNVEV (reference sequence). Deletions cut 4 bases from V and 2 bases from J, with 16 bases between. The CDR3, as DNA: TGTGCCAGCAGTTCCCTCTCGCGGGGATTCACAGATACGCAGTATTTT. It translates to CASSSLSRGFTDTQYF.

The chain combines TRBV30 with TRBJ2-7; 7 bases align to TRBD1. Trimming removed 8 bases from V and 4 bases from J; junction bases left unmatched: 5. The CDR3 spans 11 residues. Germline CDR1 is GTSNPN and CDR2 is SVGIG (reference sequence). The CDR3 nucleotides read TGTGCCATACACAGGGGTTACGAGCAGTACTTC. Its protein is CAIHRGYEQYF. The entire variable domain, with the rest obtained from reference TRBV30 and TRBJ2-7, is as follows: SQTIHQWPATLVQPVGSPLSLECTVEGTSNPNLYWYRQAAGRGLQLLFYSVGIGQISSEVPQNLSASRPQDRQFILSSKKLLLSDSGFYLCAIHRGYEQYFGPGTRLTVT.

This clonotype is labeled as medium-sized. The chain recombines TRBV27 with TRBJ2-7; tentatively, D is TRBD1 (5 bases). Germline loops: CDR1 MNHEY, CDR2 SMNVEV (reference sequence). CDR3 length: 16 amino acids. V was trimmed by 5 bases and J by 0 bases, leaving 17 bases between them. In DNA, the CDR3 is TGTGCCAGCAGTCCATTTTCCCACAGGAGCTCCTACGAGCAGTACTTC. Translating gives CASSPFSHRSSYEQYF.

Ten or more counts support this clonotype. V and J are TRBV9 and TRBJ1-6; weak D call: TRBD1 (5 bases). Germline V gives CDR1 SGDLS, CDR2 YYNGEE. This CDR3 spans 15 amino acids. V was trimmed by 3 bases and J by 3 bases, leaving 10 bases between them. The CDR3 nucleotides are TGTGCCAGCAGCGCGCAGGGATTCTATAATTCACCCCTCCACTTT. Translation gives CASSAQGFYNSPLHF.

The sample holds a few counts of this clonotype. The chain employs TRBV7-9 and TRBJ2-1; D is unresolved. The germline V gene encodes CDR1 SEHNR and CDR2 FQNEAQ (reference sequence). Trimming stripped 7 bases from V and 0 bases from J, with 16 bases between. This CDR3 contains 16 residues. The DNA for the CDR3 is TGTGCCAGCACTGGGTCGCCAGAGAGCTCCTACAATGAGCAGTTCTTC. It codes for CASTGSPESSYNEQFF.

The genes are TRBV2 and TRBJ2-5, with D perhaps given as TRBD1 or TRBD2 (5 bases each). CDR3 length: 13 amino acids. The ends were cut back, 7 bases at V and 1 base at J, with 10 bases in the middle. Germline values: CDR1 SNHLY, CDR2 FYNNEI. Written as DNA, the CDR3 is TGTGCCAGCATCAGGGACCGCCAAGAGACCCAGTACTTC. Translating gives CASIRDRQETQYF.

This clonotype came up a few times. The chain couples TRBV6-6 to TRBJ2-1, with 13 bases identical to TRBD2. The CDR3 has 15 residues. Trimming cost V 5 bases and J 9 bases; bases outside gene matches: 7. Germline assignment: CDR1 MNHNY and CDR2 SVGAGI (reference sequence). CDR3 protein: CASSQLAGGPGEQFF. CDR3 in DNA: TGTGCCAGCAGTCAACTAGCGGGGGGGCCGGGTGAGCAGTTCTTC.

The chain recombines TRBV12-3 or TRBV12-4 with TRBJ2-5; TRBD1 is a possible D gene (6 bases). Trimming shortened V by 3 bases and J by 3 bases, and 8 bases separated the two germline ends. This CDR3 is built from 13 residues. The CDR3 loop is CASSFTGKETQYF. CDR3 in DNA: TGTGCCAGCAGTTTCACAGGGAAAGAGACCCAGTACTTC.